This T cell receptor (beta chain) stems from a study of preoperative IRX-2 immunotherapy in early breast cancer. This sample's treatment: preoperative locoregional IRX-2 cytokine immunotherapy. Patients received preoperative, locoregional IRX-2 cytokine immunotherapy in a phase Ib study. TCRdb keeps only in-frame clones here, not all; method: immunoSEQ multiplex PCR. The profile shows approximately 100,000 clones, roughly 85% of them singletons. The CDR3 consists of 16 residues. Germline CDR1 reads SGHRS; CDR2 reads YFSETQ. Between the trimmed V and J ends, which lost 0 bases and 2 bases, there was a span of 11 bases.

This TCR derives from a human donor with breast cancer. The gene calls are TRBV5-1 and TRBJ1-4, with D uncertain. The source material was tumor tissue, sampled after IRX-2 immunotherapy. Written as DNA, the CDR3 is TGCGCCAGCAGCTTGGATGTGGGTGGGACTAATGAAAAACTGTTTTTT. This codes for CASSLDVGGTNEKLFF.